The 27 T cell receptor beta chains given below trace back to one sample, sequenced in a study of cytomegalovirus exposure and HLA in healthy donors. Libraries were prepared by immunoSEQ multiplex PCR; TCRdb keeps only in-frame clonotypes and omits some of them. The sample includes 85,000 to 90,000 clones, roughly 96% seen only once; the top ten take 0.78%. The material sequenced was PBMCs. These receptors originate from a man aged 18 to 30 in good health and CMV-seronegative.

The chain employs TRBV19 and TRBJ1-2, with D hard to call. The germline V gene has CDR1 LNHDA and CDR2 SQIVND (reference sequence). This CDR3 contains 12 residues. V was clipped by 4 bases and J by 5 bases, with 8 bases between them. The CDR3 loop is CASSSGRYGYTF. The CDR3 DNA reads as TGTGCCAGTAGTAGCGGGCGTTATGGCTACACCTTC.

The V and J genes are TRBV13 and TRBJ1-5; possibly TRBD1 for D (5 bases). Germline V CDR1 and CDR2: PRHDT, FYEKMQ (reference sequence). The germline V and J ends were trimmed by 4 bases and 4 bases, with 17 bases remaining between them. This CDR3 is 16 amino acids long. Written as DNA, the CDR3 is TGTGCCAGCAGCTCAGGGTCCCAGTCCGTTAATCAGCCCCAGCATTTT. Its protein is CASSSGSQSVNQPQHF.

This clone was seen a single time. The chain links TRBV5-5 to TRBJ2-5; D possibly corresponds to TRBD2 (5 bases). This CDR3 comprises 15 residues. The V gene lost 1 base and the J gene lost 4 bases, with 14 bases spanning the gap. CDR1 and CDR2 from the germline V gene are SGHKS and YYEKEE (reference sequence). The CDR3 loop reads CASSLIGELGETQYF. The CDR3 DNA sequence: TGTGCCAGCAGCTTGATCGGGGAGTTGGGAGAGACCCAGTACTTC.

The chain uses TRBV6-5 and TRBJ1-2; tentatively, D is TRBD1 (5 bases). This CDR3 spans 14 amino acids. The V end lost 8 bases, the J end lost 1 base, and 14 bases lay between the germline ends. Germline CDR1 reads MNHEY; CDR2 reads SVGAGI. The CDR3 DNA is TGTGCCAGCTCCTCTGGGGCCGGTAACTATGGCTACACCTTC. It translates to CASSSGAGNYGYTF.

The rearrangement joins TRBV6-1 to TRBJ2-7, with D possibly TRBD2 on 5 matching bases. Looked up from germline, CDR1 is MNHNS and CDR2 is SASEGT. V shed 1 base and J shed 4 bases, with 17 bases lying between them. This CDR3 region has 16 residues. CDR3 amino acids: CASSEEREGFIYEQYF. The CDR3 nucleotides read TGTGCCAGCAGTGAAGAGAGGGAAGGGTTCATTTACGAGCAGTACTTC.

The rearrangement links TRBV5-1 to TRBJ1-3, with TRBD1 identical over 8 bases. CDR1 is SGHRS, CDR2 YFSETQ, per germline. V was pared by 0 bases and J by 9 bases, with 11 bases of the junction left unmatched. This CDR3 has 16 residues. The CDR3 coding sequence is TGCGCCAGCAGCTTGGCCCCACAGGGGGAAGAGAGCACCATATATTTT. Translation: CASSLAPQGEESTIYF.

The chain couples TRBV11-2 to TRBJ2-7; D is undetermined. The germline gives CDR1 SGHAT, CDR2 FQNNGV. Trimming left V 1 base short and J 0 bases short, with 10 bases between. The CDR3 is 15 amino acids. CDR3 DNA: TGTGCCAGCAGCTTAGGACATCAAAGCTCCTACGAGCAGTACTTC. Amino acid sequence: CASSLGHQSSYEQYF.

The CDR3 loop is CSVESWLGDVDTGELFF. CDR3 coding DNA: TGCAGCGTTGAGTCATGGCTAGGAGACGTCGACACCGGGGAGCTGTTTTTT. The rearrangement uses TRBV29-1 and TRBJ2-2; D unclear. V lost 3 bases to trimming and J lost 3 bases, with 20 bases between them. The CDR3 runs to 17 residues. Germline V gene lookup returns CDR1 SQVTM and CDR2 ANQGSEA.

The V call is TRBV7-6, the J call TRBJ1-1; D is possibly TRBD1 (5 bases). This CDR3 contains 14 residues. Looked up from germline, CDR1 is SGHVS and CDR2 is FNYEAQ. Trimming removed 6 bases at V and 0 bases at J, with 11 bases between. The CDR3 loop is CASRARGMNTEAFF. As DNA, the CDR3 is TGTGCCAGCAGAGCCCGGGGGATGAACACTGAAGCTTTCTTT. The variable domain in full, with the rest retrieved from reference TRBV7-6 and TRBJ1-1, is GAGVSQSPRYKVTKRGQDVALRCDPISGHVSLYWYRQALGQGPEFLTYFNYEAQQDKSGLPNDRFSAERPEGSISTLTIQRTEQRDSAMYRCASRARGMNTEAFFGQGTRLTVV.

V gene TRBV27 combines with J gene TRBJ2-2, with D possibly being TRBD1 (6 bases). V lost 3 bases to trimming and J lost 5 bases, with 16 bases between them. The CDR3 consists of 16 residues. CDR1 is MNHEY, CDR2 SMNVEV, per germline (reference sequence). CDR3 sequence (DNA): TGTGCCAGCAGTTTGAGGCAGGCCCAGGGGACCGGGGAGCTGTTTTTT. Protein: CASSLRQAQGTGELFF.

This clone has only one observation. The rearrangement links TRBV19 to TRBJ2-2; TRBD1 aligns across 7 bases. The length of the CDR3 is 16 residues. The V gene's germline CDR1 is LNHDA and CDR2 SQIVND (reference sequence). Trimming at V came to 3 bases and at J to 5 bases, leaving 9 bases not matched to a gene. DNA for the CDR3: TGTGCCAGTAGTATTATTTTCGGCAGGGGGACCGGGGAGCTGTTTTTT. It is translated as CASSIIFGRGTGELFF.

The V and J genes are TRBV27 and TRBJ1-1, with D perhaps matching TRBD1 (5 bases). Germline CDR1 MNHEY, CDR2 SMNVEV (reference sequence). The CDR3 extends over 16 amino acids. Trimming left V 3 bases short and J 1 base short, with 15 bases between. CDR3 coding DNA: TGTGCCAGCAGTTTTACGGGGGGGAAAACGAACACTGAAGCTTTCTTT. Amino acid sequence: CASSFTGGKTNTEAFF.

CDR3 in amino acids: CASSSTDTQYF. The CDR3 DNA sequence: TGTGCCAGCTCCTCCACAGATACGCAGTATTTT. This chain links TRBV2 with TRBJ2-3; D is ambiguous. Trimming left V 8 bases short and J 2 bases short, with 5 bases between. Germline lookup yields CDR1 SNHLY and CDR2 FYNNEI. The CDR3 is 11 residues long. Using reference TRBV2 and TRBJ2-3 for the parts outside the CDR3, the full variable domain is EPEVTQTPSHQVTQMGQEVILRCVPISNHLYFYWYRQILGQKVEFLVSFYNNEISEKSEIFDDQFSVERPDGSNFTLKIRSTKLEDSAMYFCASSSTDTQYFGPGTRLTVL.

CDR3 protein: CASRTPGQSTEAFF. CDR3 in DNA: TGTGCCAGCAGGACCCCCGGACAGTCCACTGAAGCTTTCTTT. The chain combines TRBV6-5 with TRBJ1-1, with D tentatively TRBD1 (6 bases). Germline CDR1 and CDR2: MNHEY and SVGAGI. CDR3 length: 14 residues. V gave up 6 bases and J gave up 4 bases, with 15 bases separating them.

The V call is TRBV28, the J call TRBJ2-3; 9 bases map to TRBD2. V lost 6 bases, J lost 4 bases, and 11 bases stayed unmatched. Germline CDR1 and CDR2: MDHEN and SYDVKM. The CDR3 totals 16 residues. The CDR3 coding sequence is TGTGCCAGCAGAAATAGCGGGAGCGAGGCCGCAGATACGCAGTATTTT. Translation: CASRNSGSEAADTQYF.

In this sample, this clone turned up once. The CDR3 reads CASSLVAGGQSYTQYF. For the CDR3, the DNA is TGTGCCAGCAGCTTGGTGGCGGGAGGGCAGTCGTATACGCAGTATTTT. The chain uses TRBV7-2 and TRBJ2-3, with 9 positions matching TRBD2. The CDR3 is 16 amino acids. The J segment lost 7 bases and the V segment lost 3 bases, leaving 11 bases of the junction unmatched. Germline assignment: CDR1 SGHTA and CDR2 FQGNSA.

The genes are TRBV7-8 and TRBJ1-2, with 8 positions matching TRBD1. The CDR3 has 14 residues. CDR1 and CDR2 (germline): SGHVS, FQNEAQ. The V and J ends lost 1 base and 7 bases, in that order; junction bases with no gene match: 5. CDR3 nucleotides: TGTGCCAGCAGCTTAGGAGGGACAGGTTTTGGCTACACCTTC. The encoded protein is CASSLGGTGFGYTF.

The chain combines TRBV19 with TRBJ1-4, with D unclear. The ends were cut back, 7 bases at V and 7 bases at J, with 10 bases in the middle. Germline-derived CDR1 and CDR2 are LNHDA and SQIVND (reference sequence). CDR3 length: 12 amino acids. CDR3 in amino acids: CASTGRGEKLFF. The CDR3 DNA reads TGTGCCAGTACCGGACGGGGTGAAAAACTGTTTTTT.

This chain connects TRBV19 to TRBJ1-4, with D perhaps TRBD1 (6 bases). Germline lookup yields CDR1 LNHDA and CDR2 SQIVND (reference sequence). The CDR3 is made up of 16 amino acids. V was shortened by 6 bases and J by 1 base, with 15 bases between the two germline ends. The CDR3 nucleotides read TGTGCCAGTAGAGGGGGTGGTGGAAAAACTAATGAAAAACTGTTTTTT. It is translated as CASRGGGGKTNEKLFF.

This chain connects TRBV6-6 to TRBJ1-3, with D perhaps matching TRBD1 (6 bases). The germline V gene has CDR1 MNHNY and CDR2 SVGAGI (reference sequence). V dropped 2 bases and J dropped 2 bases, with 10 bases sitting between them. The CDR3 runs 15 residues. Here the CDR3 reads CASSYNAGAGNTIYF. The CDR3 DNA is TGTGCCAGCAGTTACAACGCAGGGGCTGGAAACACCATATATTTT.

The count of this clone is one. The chain couples TRBV19 to TRBJ2-3; 10 bases fit TRBD2. From germline, CDR1 is LNHDA and CDR2 SQIVND (reference sequence). The CDR3 extends over 17 amino acids. V trimming: 4 bases; J trimming: 6 bases; junction bases outside the gene matches: 13. CDR3 DNA: TGTGCCAGTAGTACCGGACTAGCGGAGCCTAATCGGGATACGCAGTATTTT. Translating gives CASSTGLAEPNRDTQYF.

The rearrangement links TRBV5-4 to TRBJ1-1; TRBD1 matches 8 bases. V shed 5 bases and J 7 bases; nucleotides not matched to a gene: 13. Germline V gives CDR1 SGHNT, CDR2 YYREEE (reference sequence). The CDR3 extends over 15 amino acids. Here the CDR3 DNA reads TGTGCCAGCAGGGAGACAGGGGCGGCCAACCATGAAGCTTTCTTT. This sequence encodes CASRETGAANHEAFF. Complete variable domain (other parts from reference TRBV5-4 and TRBJ1-1): ETGVTQSPTHLIKTRGQQVTLRCSSQSGHNTVSWYQQALGQGPQFIFQYYREEENGRGNFPPRFSGLQFPNYSSELNVNALELDDSALYLCASRETGAANHEAFFGQGTRLTVV.

The J gene is TRBJ2-1, the V gene TRBV28; D may be TRBD2 (5 bases). In germline, CDR1 is MDHEN, CDR2 SYDVKM. Trimming pared 7 bases from V and 1 base from J, leaving 14 bases between. The CDR3 totals 15 residues. CDR3 DNA: TGTGCCAGCACTCGAGCGCTAGCTTCCTACAATGAGCAGTTCTTC. The encoded protein is CASTRALASYNEQFF. Full variable domain (outside the CDR3, taken from reference TRBV28 and TRBJ2-1): DVKVTQSSRYLVKRTGEKVFLECVQDMDHENMFWYRQDPGLGLRLIYFSYDVKMKEKGDIPEGYSVSREKKERFSLILESASTNQTSMYLCASTRALASYNEQFFGPGTRLTVL.

Comments on this clone: One end of the junction fails to match germline, which may point to a read error. The chain uses TRBV7-7 and TRBJ2-1; 8 bases fit TRBD2. This CDR3 is built from 14 residues. CDR1 and CDR2 from the germline V gene are SSHAT and FNYEAQ (reference sequence). CDR3 sequence (DNA): TGTGCTAGCAGCCCTAGCGGGTCAAACAATGAGCAGTTCTTC. Protein product: CASSPSGSNNEQFF.

This chain links TRBV6-4 with TRBJ2-3; 8 bases are shared with TRBD2. V gave up 4 bases and J gave up 0 bases; unmatched junction bases: 3. CDR3 size: 15 residues. Germline assignment: CDR1 MRHNA and CDR2 SNTAGT. This CDR3 is CASSVSSGSTDTQYF. The CDR3 nucleotides read TGTGCCAGCAGTGTTTCTAGCGGGAGCACAGATACGCAGTATTTT.

The chain links TRBV6-6 to TRBJ2-3; maybe TRBD2 (5 bases). V was shortened by 5 bases and J by 1 base, with 13 bases between the two germline ends. Looked up from germline, CDR1 is MNHNY and CDR2 is SVGAGI (reference sequence). CDR3 length: 15 residues. CDR3 sequence reads: CASSPDSRGTDTQYF. DNA of the CDR3: TGTGCCAGCAGTCCCGACTCGAGGGGCACAGATACGCAGTATTTT.

The chain recombines TRBV29-1 with TRBJ2-7; TRBD2 matches at 8 bases. With V trimmed by 4 bases and J by 5 bases, 7 bases remained unmatched. The CDR3 consists of 13 residues. Germline values: CDR1 SQVTM, CDR2 ANQGSEA. CDR3 in DNA: TGCAGCGTTGTGAGCGGGAGTAGCCACGAGCAGTACTTC. It codes for CSVVSGSSHEQYF.